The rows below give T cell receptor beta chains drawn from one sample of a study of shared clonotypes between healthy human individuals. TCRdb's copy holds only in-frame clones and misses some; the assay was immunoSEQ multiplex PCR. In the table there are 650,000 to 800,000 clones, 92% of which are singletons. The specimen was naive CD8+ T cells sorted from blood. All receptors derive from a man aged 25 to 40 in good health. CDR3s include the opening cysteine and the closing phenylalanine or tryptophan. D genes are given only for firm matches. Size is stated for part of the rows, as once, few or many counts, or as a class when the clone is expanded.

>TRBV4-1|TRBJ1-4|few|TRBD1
CASSPRPGTGNEKLFF
TGCGCCAGCAGCCCCCGTCCCGGGACAGGGAATGAAAAACTGTTTTTT
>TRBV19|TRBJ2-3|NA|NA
CASSTSRDPSTDTQYF
TGTGCCAGTAGTACCTCACGGGACCCTAGCACAGATACGCAGTATTTT
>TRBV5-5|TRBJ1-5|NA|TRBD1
CASSADRDRGQPQHF
TGTGCCAGCAGCGCAGACAGGGATCGAGGGCAGCCCCAGCATTTT
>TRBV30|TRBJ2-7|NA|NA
CAWSGQGGEQYF
TGTGCCTGGAGTGGGCAGGGCGGGGAGCAGTACTTC
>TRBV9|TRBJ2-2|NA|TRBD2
CASSGTRESVTGELFF
TGTGCCAGCAGCGGAACGCGGGAGTCGGTCACCGGGGAGCTGTTTTTT
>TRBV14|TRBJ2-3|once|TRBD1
CASSQTGGTDTQYF
TGTGCCAGCAGCCAGACAGGGGGTACAGATACGCAGTATTTT
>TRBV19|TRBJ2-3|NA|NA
CASTPSGDTQYF
TGTGCCAGTACACCCTCGGGGGATACGCAGTATTTT
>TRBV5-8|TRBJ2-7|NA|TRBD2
CASSLETSVYEQYF
TGTGCCAGCAGCTTGGAGACTAGCGTCTACGAGCAGTACTTC
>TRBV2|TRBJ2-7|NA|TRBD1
CAIQRSGTGDIYEQYF
TGTGCCATTCAAAGATCCGGGACAGGGGATATTTACGAGCAGTACTTC
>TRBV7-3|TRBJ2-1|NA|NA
CASAVSGRPYNEQFF
TGTGCCAGCGCAGTTTCCGGTCGGCCGTACAATGAGCAGTTCTTC
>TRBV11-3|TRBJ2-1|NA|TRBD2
CASSLEASGGNEQFF
TGTGCCAGCAGCTTAGAGGCTAGCGGGGGCAATGAGCAGTTCTTC
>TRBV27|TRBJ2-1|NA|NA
CASTVGTSSYNEQFF
TGTGCCAGCACTGTAGGTACGAGCTCCTACAATGAGCAGTTCTTC
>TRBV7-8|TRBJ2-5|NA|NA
CASSPLTRRALGETQYF
TGTGCCAGCAGCCCCTTGACAAGGAGGGCCTTAGGGGAGACCCAGTACTTC
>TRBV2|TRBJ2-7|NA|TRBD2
CASGEGEQYF
TGTGCCAGCGGGGAGGGCGAGCAGTACTTC
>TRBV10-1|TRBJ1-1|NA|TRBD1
CASSKTIGQAEAFF
TGCGCCAGCAGTAAAACGATAGGACAGGCTGAAGCTTTCTTT
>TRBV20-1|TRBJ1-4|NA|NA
CSAGVREKLFF
TGCAGTGCGGGGGTACGCGAAAAACTGTTTTTT
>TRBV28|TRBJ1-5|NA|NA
CASSLSGPQHF
TGTGCCAGCAGTTTGAGTGGGCCCCAGCATTTT
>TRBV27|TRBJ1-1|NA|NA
CASSLFGVNTEAFF
TGTGCCAGCAGTTTATTCGGGGTAAACACTGAAGCTTTCTTT
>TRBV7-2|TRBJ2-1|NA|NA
CASSPDWAPRDEQFF
TGTGCCAGCAGCCCAGACTGGGCCCCGAGGGATGAGCAGTTCTTC
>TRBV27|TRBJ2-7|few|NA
CASSSSADAYEQYF
TGTGCCAGCAGTTCGTCGGCAGATGCTTACGAGCAGTACTTC
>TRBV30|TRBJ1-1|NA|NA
CAWSLNTEAFF
TGTGCCTGGAGTTTGAACACTGAAGCTTTCTTT
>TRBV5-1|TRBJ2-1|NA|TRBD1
CASSFDRATYNEQFF
TGCGCCAGCAGCTTCGACAGGGCTACATACAATGAGCAGTTCTTC
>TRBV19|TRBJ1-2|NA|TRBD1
CATQTGINYGYTF
TGTGCCACCCAGACAGGGATCAACTATGGCTACACCTTC
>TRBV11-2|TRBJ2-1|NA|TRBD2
CASSKLTSGDYNEQFF
TGTGCCAGCAGCAAATTAACTAGCGGAGACTACAATGAGCAGTTCTTC
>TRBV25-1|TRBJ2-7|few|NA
CASSELSYEQYF
TGTGCCAGCAGTGAATTGTCCTACGAGCAGTACTTC
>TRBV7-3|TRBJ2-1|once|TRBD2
CASSSSGEQFF
TGTGCCAGCAGCTCTAGCGGGGAGCAGTTCTTC